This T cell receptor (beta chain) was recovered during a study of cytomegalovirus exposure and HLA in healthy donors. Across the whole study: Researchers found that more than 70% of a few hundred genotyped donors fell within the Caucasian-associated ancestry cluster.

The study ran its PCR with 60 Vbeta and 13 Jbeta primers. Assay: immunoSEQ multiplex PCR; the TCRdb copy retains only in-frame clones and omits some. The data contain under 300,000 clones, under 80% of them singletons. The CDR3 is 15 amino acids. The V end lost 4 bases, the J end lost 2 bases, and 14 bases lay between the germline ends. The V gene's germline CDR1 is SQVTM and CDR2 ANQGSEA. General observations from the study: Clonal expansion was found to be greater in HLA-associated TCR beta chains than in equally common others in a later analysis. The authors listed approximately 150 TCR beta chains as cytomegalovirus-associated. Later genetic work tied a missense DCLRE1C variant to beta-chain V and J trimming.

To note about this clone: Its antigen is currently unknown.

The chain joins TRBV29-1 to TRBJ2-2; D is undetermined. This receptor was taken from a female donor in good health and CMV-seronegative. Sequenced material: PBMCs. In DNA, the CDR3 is TGCAGCGTTGCGTTGGGTAGCTTAAACACCGGGGAGCTGTTTTTT. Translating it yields CSVALGSLNTGELFF.